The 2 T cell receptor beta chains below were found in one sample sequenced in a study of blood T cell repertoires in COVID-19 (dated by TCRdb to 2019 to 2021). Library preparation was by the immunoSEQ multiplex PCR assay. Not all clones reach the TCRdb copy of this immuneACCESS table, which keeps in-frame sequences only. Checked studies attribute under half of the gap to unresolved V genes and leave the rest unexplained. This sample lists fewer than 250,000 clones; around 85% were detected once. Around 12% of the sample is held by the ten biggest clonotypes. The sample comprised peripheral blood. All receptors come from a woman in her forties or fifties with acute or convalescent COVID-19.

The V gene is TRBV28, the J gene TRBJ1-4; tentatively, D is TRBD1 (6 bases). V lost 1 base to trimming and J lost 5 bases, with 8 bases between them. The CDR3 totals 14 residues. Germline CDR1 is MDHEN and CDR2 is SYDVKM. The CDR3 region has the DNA TGTGCCAGCAGTTTATCGGGGGGCAATGAAAAACTGTTTTTT. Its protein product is CASSLSGGNEKLFF.

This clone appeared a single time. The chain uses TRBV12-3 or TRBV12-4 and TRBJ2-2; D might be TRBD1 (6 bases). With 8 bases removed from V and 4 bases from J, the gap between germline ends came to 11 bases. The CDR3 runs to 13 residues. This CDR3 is CASSTQGTGELFF. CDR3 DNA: TGTGCCAGCTCGACACAGGGCACCGGGGAGCTGTTTTTT.